These 27 T cell receptor beta chains were sequenced from one sample in a study of T cells in Graves' hyperthyroidism and ophthalmopathy. Amplified TCR beta CDR3 regions came from RNA transcripts. RT-PCR in the first round (using the HTBI primer set) targeted the TCR CDR3. TCRdb recomputed calls from the multiplex PCR reads with MiXCR, one row per CDR3 protein. The sample contains 350,000 to 400,000 distinct CDR3 sequences, around 20% of which appear only once. The sequenced sample consisted of blood. These receptors originate from a man aged 18 to 30 with Graves' ophthalmopathy.

This clonotype was observed many times. The chain employs TRBV7-2 and TRBJ2-2; 8 nucleotides align to TRBD2. The CDR3 is 17 amino acids. V lost 2 bases, J lost 2 bases, and 7 bases stayed unmatched. Germline values: CDR1 SGHTA, CDR2 FQGNSA. The CDR3 sequence: CASSLQGAGGNTGELFF. CDR3 coding DNA: TGTGCCAGCAGCTTACAAGGCGCGGGGGGCAACACCGGGGAGCTGTTTTTT.

The V gene is TRBV13, the J gene TRBJ2-1, with 9 bases fitting TRBD1. Germline lookup yields CDR1 PRHDT and CDR2 FYEKMQ (reference sequence). This CDR3 has 15 residues. V was pared by 4 bases and J by 7 bases, with 8 bases of the junction left unmatched. This CDR3 is CASSSDLDRGNEQFF. The CDR3 coding sequence is TGTGCCAGCAGCTCCGACCTGGACAGGGGAAATGAGCAGTTCTTC.

V gene TRBV11-2 combines with J gene TRBJ2-7, with D tentatively TRBD2 (6 bases). The V end was cut by 5 bases, the J end by 4 bases, with 27 bases between. This CDR3 has 18 residues. The V gene's germline CDR1 is SGHAT and CDR2 FQNNGV. CDR3 sequence (DNA): TGTGCCAGCAGCCGGGCCGTCATCTCTGGCGGGACGGGTTACGAGCAGTACTTC. Its protein is CASSRAVISGGTGYEQYF.

This clonotype was detected a few times. This chain links TRBV7-8 with TRBJ1-1; D gene uncertain. This CDR3 region has 14 residues. The V gene lost 1 base and the J gene lost 4 bases, with 10 bases spanning the gap. Germline CDR1 SGHVS, CDR2 FQNEAQ. The CDR3 reads CASSLGHQSTEAFF. CDR3 DNA sequence: TGTGCCAGCAGCTTAGGACACCAGAGCACTGAAGCTTTCTTT.

In this sample, this clonotype turned up many times. This chain links TRBV2 with TRBJ1-5; TRBD1 might be the D (5 bases). Germline loops: CDR1 SNHLY, CDR2 FYNNEI. Trimming shortened V by 8 bases and J by 1 base, and 15 bases separated the two germline ends. The CDR3 has 15 residues. The CDR3 coding sequence is TGTGCCAGCGCAGCCCGGGACGGGAGCAATCAGCCCCAGCATTTT. This codes for CASAARDGSNQPQHF.

This clonotype was seen a handful of times. This chain joins TRBV6-1 and TRBJ2-7, with D maybe TRBD2 (5 bases). The CDR3 consists of 14 residues. Germline CDR1 and CDR2: MNHNS and SASEGT. Trimming removed 6 bases from V and 2 bases from J, with 14 bases in between. In nucleotides, the CDR3 is TGTGCCAGCAGACGACTACGAGGTCCCTACGAGCAGTACTTC. It specifies CASRRLRGPYEQYF.

This clonotype was found many times. The chain uses TRBV20-1 and TRBJ1-1; D is perhaps TRBD1 (5 bases). Germline V gives CDR1 DFQATT, CDR2 SNEGSKA (reference sequence). The CDR3 contains 12 residues. Trimming took 7 bases from V and 3 from J, leaving 12 bases between them. The DNA for the CDR3 is TGCAGTGGGGGGGGGAGCGACACTGAAGCTTTCTTT. Amino acids: CSGGGSDTEAFF.

The chain combines TRBV27 with TRBJ2-5; 8 bases fit TRBD2. The CDR3 has 15 residues. The germline V gene has CDR1 MNHEY and CDR2 SMNVEV (reference sequence). With V trimmed by 4 bases and J by 3 bases, 7 bases remained unmatched. The CDR3: CASSSPSAGEETQYF. In DNA, the CDR3 is TGTGCCAGCAGTTCCCCTTCAGCGGGGGAAGAGACCCAGTACTTC.

This clonotype was found many times. The chain is built from TRBV5-1 and TRBJ1-1, with D perhaps matching TRBD1 (5 bases). CDR1 is SGHRS and CDR2 is YFSETQ in the germline V gene. Trimming removed 7 bases at V and 3 bases at J, with 13 bases between. The CDR3 is made up of 13 amino acids. The CDR3 reads CASHLGTDTEAFF. CDR3 DNA sequence: TGCGCCAGCCATCTGGGGACCGACACTGAAGCTTTCTTT.

This chain connects TRBV11-2 to TRBJ2-6, with D possibly matching TRBD2 (6 bases). V was pared by 6 bases and J by 11 bases, with 14 bases between. Per the germline V gene, CDR1 is SGHAT and CDR2 is FQNNGV. The CDR3 is 13 residues long. The CDR3 loop is CASSYRRADVLTF. The DNA for the CDR3 is TGTGCCAGCAGTTATCGGAGGGCTGACGTCCTGACTTTC.

This clonotype occurred many times. The rearrangement joins TRBV5-5 to TRBJ1-2; 7 nucleotides match TRBD1. This CDR3 is built from 15 residues. The germline V gene has CDR1 SGHKS and CDR2 YYEKEE (reference sequence). J lost 5 bases, V lost 4 bases, and 11 bases had no gene match. CDR3 in amino acids: CASSPGPGQSYGYTF. The CDR3 DNA sequence: TGTGCCAGCAGCCCGGGGCCGGGACAGAGTTATGGCTACACCTTC. Full variable domain (remainder filled in from reference TRBV5-5 and TRBJ1-2): DAGVTQSPTHLIKTRGQQVTLRCSPISGHKSVSWYQQVLGQGPQFIFQYYEKEERGRGNFPDRFSARQFPNYSSELNVNALLLGDSALYLCASSPGPGQSYGYTFGSGTRLTVV.

The chain joins TRBV6-1 to TRBJ1-1; D not certain. Germline V gene sequence: CDR1 MNHNS, CDR2 SASEGT. CDR3 length: 14 residues. Trimming took off 0 bases at V and 6 bases at J, with 11 bases between the two ends. For the CDR3, the DNA is TGTGCCAGCAGTGAAGCGCCCAGTTTTGCTGAAGCTTTCTTT. Its protein is CASSEAPSFAEAFF.

This chain connects TRBV4-1 to TRBJ1-6; D call uncertain. V gave up 1 base and J gave up 1 base, with 14 bases separating them. Germline V gene lookup returns CDR1 MGHRA and CDR2 YSYEKL. The CDR3 loop spans 18 amino acids. This chain's CDR3 is CASSQVSGLRSYNSPLHF. The CDR3 nucleotides read TGCGCCAGCAGCCAAGTGTCTGGGCTTCGGTCCTATAATTCACCCCTCCACTTT.

The chain recombines TRBV7-6 with TRBJ2-3, with D perhaps assigned TRBD1 or TRBD2 (6 bases each). The CDR3 is made up of 16 amino acids. Germline V gene sequence: CDR1 SGHVS, CDR2 FNYEAQ. Trimming shortened V by 6 bases and J by 5 bases, and 21 bases separated the two germline ends. The CDR3 bases are TGTGCCAGCAGACCCGGGACTTCTTTAGGGGGAGATACGCAGTATTTT. Protein sequence: CASRPGTSLGGDTQYF.

This clonotype was seen ten or more times. The chain combines TRBV5-1 with TRBJ2-3; 8 bases align to TRBD2. The germline V gene encodes CDR1 SGHRS and CDR2 YFSETQ. The CDR3 sequence is 15 residues long. The trim removed 5 bases at V and 2 bases at J, leaving 7 bases unmatched. This CDR3 reads CASRIGGGPTDTQYF. The DNA for the CDR3 is TGCGCCAGCAGGATCGGGGGGGGACCCACAGATACGCAGTATTTT.

This clonotype appeared many times. This sequence joins TRBV7-8 and TRBJ2-7; D gene uncertain. Trimming cost V 0 bases and J 5 bases, with 14 bases left between them. This CDR3 has 15 amino acids. CDR1 is SGHVS, CDR2 FQNEAQ, per germline. CDR3 in amino acids: CASSLALSQSHEQYF. The CDR3 DNA reads as TGTGCCAGCAGCTTAGCGCTAAGTCAGAGCCACGAGCAGTACTTC.

This clonotype was observed a handful of times. V usage is TRBV18 and J usage is TRBJ1-5, with D unclear. Germline V gene data show CDR1 as KGHSH and CDR2 as LQKENI. Trimming left V 2 bases short and J 2 bases short, with 7 bases between. CDR3 length equals 14 residues. CDR3 region: CASSPGSGNQPQHF. CDR3 in DNA: TGTGCCAGCTCACCAGGGTCCGGCAATCAGCCCCAGCATTTT.

J is TRBJ2-3 and V is TRBV24-1; 7 bases fit TRBD2. Germline V gene data show CDR1 as KGHDR and CDR2 as SFDVKD. J lost 1 base, V lost 7 bases, and 7 bases had no gene match. The CDR3 runs 15 residues. The DNA of the CDR3 is TGTGCCACCAGCCCGGGTCGGGGGGGCACAGATACGCAGTATTTT. Protein product: CATSPGRGGTDTQYF.

This clonotype showed up many times. The chain has TRBV12-3 or TRBV12-4 and TRBJ2-7; D is unclear. The CDR3 totals 13 residues. V lost 3 bases, J lost 2 bases, and 8 bases lay in between. CDR3 DNA sequence: TGTGCCAGCAGTTTTTTGGGAACCTACGAGCAGTACTTC. This translates into CASSFLGTYEQYF.

The J gene is TRBJ2-5, the V gene TRBV10-3, with 7 bases lining up with TRBD1. The CDR3 sequence is 15 residues long. The J segment lost 4 bases and the V segment lost 4 bases, leaving 9 bases of the junction unmatched. CDR1 and CDR2 from the germline V gene are ENHRY and SYGVKD. The CDR3 DNA is TGTGCCATCAGTGCGATGACAGGGACGAGAGAGACCCAGTACTTC. Amino acids: CAISAMTGTRETQYF.

About this clonotype itself: A much larger clone differs from this one at a single base, so this may be a read error. J is TRBJ2-1 and V is TRBV27; no reliable D call. This CDR3 has 14 amino acids. The germline CDR1 and CDR2 sequences are MNHEY and SMNVEV (reference sequence). CDR3 sequence reads: CASILNSNLWEQFF. In DNA form, the CDR3 reads TGTGCCAGCATTTTAAACAGCAATTTATGGGAGCAGTTCTTC.

This clonotype was observed many times. The DNA for the CDR3 is TGTGCCAGCTCGAGGGGGATGGCCTACGAGCAGTACTTC. It translates to CASSRGMAYEQYF. V is TRBV2 and J is TRBJ2-7; D perhaps matches TRBD1 (6 bases). Per the germline V gene, CDR1 is SNHLY and CDR2 is FYNNEI. Trimming took 8 bases from V and 2 from J, leaving 13 bases between them. The CDR3 is 13 amino acids.

As to this clonotype: The junction departs from germline at one end; a sequencing error may be responsible. The CDR3 DNA sequence: TGTGTCAGCAGCTTGGAGTGGGGTACCTACGAGCAGTACTTC. This encodes CVSSLEWGTYEQYF. The chain employs TRBV5-5 and TRBJ2-7; D is uncertain. CDR3 length: 14 amino acids. The V gene's germline CDR1 is SGHKS and CDR2 YYEKEE (reference sequence).

There are many counts of this clonotype. J is TRBJ2-1 and V is TRBV3-1; D not certain. From germline, CDR1 is LGHDT and CDR2 YNNKEL (reference sequence). Trimming stripped 1 base from V and 3 bases from J, with 7 bases between. The CDR3 is 14 residues long. CDR3 coding DNA: TGTGCCAGCAGCCAAGTTACCCACTACAATGAGCAGTTCTTC. Amino acid sequence: CASSQVTHYNEQFF.

On this clonotype: At one end the junction does not follow the germline gene, possibly because of a read error. The J gene is TRBJ2-1, the V gene TRBV9; the match to TRBD1 covers 10 bases. Per germline, CDR1 SGDLS and CDR2 YYNGEE. This CDR3 comprises 15 residues. The CDR3 loop reads CASSVMTGGYNEQSF. CDR3 bases: TGTGCCAGCAGCGTCATGACAGGGGGCTACAATGAGCAGTCCTTC.

CDR3 sequence (DNA): TGTGCCAGCAGCGTCCCTCAGAGGGGAAGCGAAAAACTGTTTTTT. Protein: CASSVPQRGSEKLFF. The chain is built from TRBV5-5 and TRBJ1-4, with a tentative D call TRBD1 (5 bases). V lost 4 bases and J lost 8, with 18 bases in between. The length of the CDR3 is 15 residues. CDR1 is SGHKS, CDR2 YYEKEE, per germline (reference sequence).

This clonotype was detected many times. The chain carries TRBV20-1 and TRBJ2-7; D remains unclear. V gave up 2 bases and J gave up 2 bases, with 19 bases separating them. Germline values: CDR1 DFQATT, CDR2 SNEGSKA (reference sequence). The CDR3 contains 16 residues. The CDR3 DNA follows: TGCAGTGCTAGACCCACTGTCGGAACACTGACCTACGAGCAGTACTTC. As protein: CSARPTVGTLTYEQYF.